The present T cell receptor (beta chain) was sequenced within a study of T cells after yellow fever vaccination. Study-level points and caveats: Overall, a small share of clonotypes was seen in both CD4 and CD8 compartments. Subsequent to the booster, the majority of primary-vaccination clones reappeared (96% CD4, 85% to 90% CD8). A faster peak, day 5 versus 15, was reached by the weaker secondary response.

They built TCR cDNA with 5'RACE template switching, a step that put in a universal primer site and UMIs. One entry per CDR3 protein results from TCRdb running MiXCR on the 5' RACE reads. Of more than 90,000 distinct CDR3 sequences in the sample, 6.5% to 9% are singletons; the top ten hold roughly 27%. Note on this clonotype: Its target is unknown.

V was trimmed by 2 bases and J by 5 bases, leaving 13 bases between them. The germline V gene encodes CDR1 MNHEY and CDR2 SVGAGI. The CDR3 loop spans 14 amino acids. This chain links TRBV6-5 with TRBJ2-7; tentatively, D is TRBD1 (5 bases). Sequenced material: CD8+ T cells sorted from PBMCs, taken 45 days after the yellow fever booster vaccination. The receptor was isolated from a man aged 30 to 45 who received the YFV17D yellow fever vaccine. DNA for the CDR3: TGTGCCAGCAGTTACAGGGGCGCAAGGGACGAGCAGTACTTC. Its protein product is CASSYRGARDEQYF.